Following are 12 T cell receptor beta chains from one sample sequenced in a study of shared clonotypes between healthy human individuals. The assay was immunoSEQ multiplex PCR, and TCRdb's table has in-frame clones only and misses some. This sample has about 1,500,000 clones, with over 95% found just once. The sequenced material came from naive CD4+ T cells sorted from blood. The subset here: CD45RA+ positively selected. The source of these receptors is a man aged 30 to 45 in good health.

The J gene is TRBJ2-1, the V gene TRBV5-1; tentatively, D is TRBD2 (6 bases). The CDR3 covers 16 residues. From germline, CDR1 is SGHRS and CDR2 YFSETQ. V dropped 2 bases and J dropped 3 bases, with 15 bases sitting between them. CDR3 nucleotides: TGCGCCAGCAGCTTCTCCCTGAATAGCGGCTACAATGAGCAGTTCTTC. Its protein is CASSFSLNSGYNEQFF. The complete variable domain, with remaining parts taken from reference TRBV5-1 and TRBJ2-1, reads KAGVTQTPRYLIKTRGQQVTLSCSPISGHRSVSWYQQTPGQGLQFLFEYFSETQRNKGNFPGRFSGRQFSNSRSEMNVSTLELGDSALYLCASSFSLNSGYNEQFFGPGTRLTVL.

The chain joins TRBV28 to TRBJ1-4; TRBD1 matches at 9 bases. Germline CDR1 and CDR2: MDHEN and SYDVKM. Germline trimming cut 6 bases from V and 9 bases from J; bases unmatched to any gene: 11. The CDR3 spans 15 residues. This CDR3 reads CASSHMLGQGQKLFF. Here the CDR3 DNA reads TGTGCCAGCAGCCATATGCTGGGACAGGGTCAAAAACTGTTTTTT.

This clone was detected only once. The chain recombines TRBV29-1 with TRBJ1-4; no definite D call. V shed 3 bases and J shed 1 base, with 6 bases lying between them. The CDR3 length is 13 residues. The V gene's germline CDR1 is SQVTM and CDR2 ANQGSEA. DNA of the CDR3: TGCAGCGTTGAGCAGCTAACTAATGAAAAACTGTTTTTT. Amino acid sequence: CSVEQLTNEKLFF.

The chain recombines TRBV2 with TRBJ2-7; D might be TRBD2 (6 bases). Germline V gives CDR1 SNHLY, CDR2 FYNNEI. The length of the CDR3 is 11 residues. Deletions cut 9 bases from V and 5 bases from J, with 11 bases between. The CDR3 loop is CASSIADEQYF. The CDR3 DNA sequence: TGTGCCAGTAGTATAGCGGACGAGCAGTACTTC.

This clone was seen a single time. This chain connects TRBV18 to TRBJ1-1; 11 nucleotides agree with TRBD1. J lost 4 bases, V lost 4 bases, and 2 bases had no gene match. The germline V gene encodes CDR1 KGHSH and CDR2 LQKENI. This CDR3 has 14 amino acids. Here the CDR3 reads CASSRDRGGTEAFF. Written as DNA, the CDR3 is TGTGCCAGCTCACGGGACAGGGGGGGCACTGAAGCTTTCTTT.

This clone is a singleton in its sample. The same CDR3 is also encoded by other DNA sequences in this sample. The rearrangement links TRBV27 to TRBJ2-7; 11 nucleotides agree with TRBD2. Germline V CDR1 and CDR2: MNHEY, SMNVEV (reference sequence). CDR3 length: 13 residues. V gave up 8 bases and J gave up 2 bases; unmatched junction bases: 2. CDR3 residues: CASRLAGTYEQYF. The DNA of the CDR3 is TGTGCCAGCCGACTAGCGGGGACCTACGAGCAGTACTTC.

The chain carries TRBV5-1 and TRBJ2-1, with 8 bases lining up with TRBD1. Germline CDR1 and CDR2: SGHRS and YFSETQ. With V trimmed by 4 bases and J by 4 bases, 10 bases remained unmatched. This CDR3 is built from 16 residues. The CDR3: CASSGLTGTGYNEQFF. The CDR3 DNA reads TGCGCCAGCAGCGGATTAACCGGGACAGGTTACAATGAGCAGTTCTTC.

The chain couples TRBV9 to TRBJ2-5; 11 positions match TRBD2. The CDR3 is 17 residues long. V lost 3 bases, J lost 5 bases, and 12 bases stayed unmatched. Germline V gene lookup returns CDR1 SGDLS and CDR2 YYNGEE. The CDR3 is CASSAHGTSGRLETQYF. DNA for the CDR3: TGTGCCAGCAGCGCCCACGGGACTAGCGGACGCCTGGAGACCCAGTACTTC.

V is TRBV28 and J is TRBJ1-4, with D unclear. Germline loops: CDR1 MDHEN, CDR2 SYDVKM. CDR3 length equals 15 residues. Trimming removed 7 bases from V and 8 bases from J, with 20 bases in between. The CDR3: CASTTLKLGWEKLFF. CDR3 DNA sequence: TGTGCCAGCACCACGCTTAAGTTGGGCTGGGAAAAACTGTTTTTT.

With regard to this clone: Other DNA sequences within the sample encode an identical CDR3. The rearrangement links TRBV28 to TRBJ2-7; no clear D gene. Germline V gene lookup returns CDR1 MDHEN and CDR2 SYDVKM. There are 11 residues in the CDR3. Trimming removed 2 bases at V and 6 bases at J, with 5 bases between. CDR3 sequence: CASSLNGEQYF. The DNA for the CDR3 is TGTGCCAGCAGTTTAAATGGCGAGCAGTACTTC. The complete variable domain, with remaining parts taken from reference TRBV28 and TRBJ2-7, reads DVKVTQSSRYLVKRTGEKVFLECVQDMDHENMFWYRQDPGLGLRLIYFSYDVKMKEKGDIPEGYSVSREKKERFSLILESASTNQTSMYLCASSLNGEQYFGPGTRLTVT.

This rearrangement joins TRBV11-2 to TRBJ1-3, with a tentative D call TRBD1 (5 bases). The CDR3 spans 17 residues. Trimming took 2 bases from V and 2 from J, leaving 16 bases between them. CDR1 and CDR2 (germline): SGHAT, FQNNGV. The CDR3 spells CASSLIGAAVPGNTIYF. The CDR3 DNA follows: TGTGCCAGCAGCTTAATCGGGGCCGCTGTTCCTGGAAACACCATATATTTT.

The chain joins TRBV6-5 to TRBJ1-2; 8 bases agree with TRBD1. V lost 5 bases to trimming and J lost 1 base; unmatched junction nucleotides: 6. There are 15 residues in the CDR3. Germline CDR1 is MNHEY and CDR2 is SVGAGI. This CDR3 reads CASSPRTGSNYGYTF. In DNA form, the CDR3 reads TGTGCCAGCAGTCCGCGGACAGGGAGTAACTATGGCTACACCTTC.